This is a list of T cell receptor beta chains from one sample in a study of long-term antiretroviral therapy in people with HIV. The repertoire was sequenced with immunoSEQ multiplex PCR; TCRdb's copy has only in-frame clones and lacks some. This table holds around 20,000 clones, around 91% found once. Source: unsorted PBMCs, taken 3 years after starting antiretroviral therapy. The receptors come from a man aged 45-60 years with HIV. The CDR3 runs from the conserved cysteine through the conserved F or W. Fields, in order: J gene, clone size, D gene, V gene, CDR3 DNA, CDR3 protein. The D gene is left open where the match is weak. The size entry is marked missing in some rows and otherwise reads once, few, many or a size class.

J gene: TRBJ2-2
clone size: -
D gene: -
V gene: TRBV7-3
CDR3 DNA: TGTGCCAGCAGGTCCGGGTCCGGGGAGCTGTTTTTT
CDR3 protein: CASRSGSGELFF

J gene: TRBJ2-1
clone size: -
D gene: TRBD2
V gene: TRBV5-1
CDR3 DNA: TGCGCCAGCAGCTTGGCAACTAGCGGGGGGGCAAATGAGCAGTTCTTC
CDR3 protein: CASSLATSGGANEQFF

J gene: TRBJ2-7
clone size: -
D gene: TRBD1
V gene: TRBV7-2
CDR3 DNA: TGTGCCAGCAGCTTAAACAGGGGGCACTACGAGCAGTACTTC
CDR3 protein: CASSLNRGHYEQYF

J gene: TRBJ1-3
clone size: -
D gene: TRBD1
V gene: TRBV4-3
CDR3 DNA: TGCGCCAGCAGCCAGGGACAGGGGGCCCCCTCTGGAAACACCATATATTTT
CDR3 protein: CASSQGQGAPSGNTIYF

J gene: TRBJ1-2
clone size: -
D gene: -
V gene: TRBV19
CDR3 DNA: TGTGCCAGTACCAGCCGGGAGGTTCACTATGGCTACACCTTC
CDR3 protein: CASTSREVHYGYTF

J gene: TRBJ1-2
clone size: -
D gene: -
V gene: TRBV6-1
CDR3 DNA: TGTGCCAGCAGCCACGGGTCAGGGTACGGCTACACCTTC
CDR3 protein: CASSHGSGYGYTF

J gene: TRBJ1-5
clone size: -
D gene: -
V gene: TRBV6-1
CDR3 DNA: TGTGCCAGCAGGAAAGGGGGGCAGGGCAATCAGCCCCAGCATTTT
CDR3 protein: CASRKGGQGNQPQHF

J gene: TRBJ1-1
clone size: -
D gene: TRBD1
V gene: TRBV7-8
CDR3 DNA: TGTGCCAGCAGAAAATACGGGACAGGGGGGGAAGCTTTCTTT
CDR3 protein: CASRKYGTGGEAFF

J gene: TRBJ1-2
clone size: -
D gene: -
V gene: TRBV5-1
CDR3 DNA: TGCGCCAGCAGCTTTCTGGGGACCGACCTCTATGGCTACACCTTC
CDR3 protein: CASSFLGTDLYGYTF

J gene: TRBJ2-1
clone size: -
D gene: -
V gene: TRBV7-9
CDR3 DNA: TGTGCCAGCAGCTTAGGTACCGGGGATGAGCAGTTCTTC
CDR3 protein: CASSLGTGDEQFF

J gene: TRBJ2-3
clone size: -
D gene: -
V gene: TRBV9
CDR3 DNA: TGTGCCAGCAGCCTCTGGAGCACAGATACGCAGTATTTT
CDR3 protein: CASSLWSTDTQYF

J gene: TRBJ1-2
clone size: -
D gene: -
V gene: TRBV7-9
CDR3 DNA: TGTGCCAGCAGCTTTTTTAACTCGGGAAACGGCTACACCTTC
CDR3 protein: CASSFFNSGNGYTF

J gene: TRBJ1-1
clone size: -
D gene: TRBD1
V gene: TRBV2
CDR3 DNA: TGTGCCAGTGGGACAGTCATGAACACTGAAGCTTTCTTT
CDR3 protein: CASGTVMNTEAFF

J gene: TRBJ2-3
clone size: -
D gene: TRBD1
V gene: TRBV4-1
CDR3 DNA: TGCGCCAGCAGCCACCTACCGGGACAGGGGACCACAGATACGCAGTATTTT
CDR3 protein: CASSHLPGQGTTDTQYF

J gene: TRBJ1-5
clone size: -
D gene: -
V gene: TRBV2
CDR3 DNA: TGTGCCAGCAGTGATGCAGGGGGCAATCAGCCCCAGCATTTT
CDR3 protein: CASSDAGGNQPQHF

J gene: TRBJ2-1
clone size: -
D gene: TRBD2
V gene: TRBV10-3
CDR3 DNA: TGTGCCATCAGTTCCGGGACTAGCGGGCAAGAGCAGTTCTTC
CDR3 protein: CAISSGTSGQEQFF

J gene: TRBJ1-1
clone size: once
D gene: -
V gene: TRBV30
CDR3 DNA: TGTGCCTGGGCTCCGGGACCTAAGAACGCTGAAGCTTTCTTT
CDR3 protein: CAWAPGPKNAEAFF

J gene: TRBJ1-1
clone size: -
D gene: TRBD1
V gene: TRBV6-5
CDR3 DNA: TGTGCCAGCAAAATAGGGGGCTCGGGTACTGAAGCTTTCTTT
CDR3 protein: CASKIGGSGTEAFF

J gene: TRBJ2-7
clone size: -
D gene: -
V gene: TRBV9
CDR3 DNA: TGTGCCAGCAGCGTAGGGGTAGAAGAGGCCCTTTACTTC
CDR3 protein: CASSVGVEEALYF

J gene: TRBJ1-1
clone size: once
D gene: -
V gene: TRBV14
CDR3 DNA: TGTGCCAGCAGCCTTAGCATGAACACTGAAGCTTTCTTT
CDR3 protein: CASSLSMNTEAFF

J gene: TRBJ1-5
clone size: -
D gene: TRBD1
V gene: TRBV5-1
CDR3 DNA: TGCGCCAGCAGCTTGGGGGACAGGGCGGATCAGCCCCAGCATTTT
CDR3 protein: CASSLGDRADQPQHF

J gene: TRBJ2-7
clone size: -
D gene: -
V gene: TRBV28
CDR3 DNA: TGTGCCAGCACTCAAACGGGGTTTGTCTACGAGCAGTACTTC
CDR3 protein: CASTQTGFVYEQYF

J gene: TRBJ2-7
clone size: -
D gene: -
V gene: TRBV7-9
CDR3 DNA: TGTGCCAGCAGCGCCGTGCCCGCCCTCTACGAGCAGTACTTC
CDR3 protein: CASSAVPALYEQYF

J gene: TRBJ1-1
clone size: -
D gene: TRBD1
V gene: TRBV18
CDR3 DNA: TGTGCCAGCTCACGGTTCAGGGGGTACACTGAAGCTTTCTTT
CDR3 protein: CASSRFRGYTEAFF

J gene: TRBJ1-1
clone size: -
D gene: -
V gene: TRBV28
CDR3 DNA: TGTGCCAGCAGCGAAGAACGGGACACTGAAGCTTTCTTT
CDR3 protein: CASSEERDTEAFF

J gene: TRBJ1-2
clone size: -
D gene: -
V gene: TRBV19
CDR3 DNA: TGTGCCAGTAGACGGATTGGGTATGGCTACACCTTC
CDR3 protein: CASRRIGYGYTF

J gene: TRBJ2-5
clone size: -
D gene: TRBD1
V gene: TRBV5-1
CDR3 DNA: TGCGCCAGCAGCTTGATGGGACAGGGGAAAGAGACCCAGTACTTC
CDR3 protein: CASSLMGQGKETQYF

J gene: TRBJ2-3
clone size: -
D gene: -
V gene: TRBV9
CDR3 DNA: TGTGCCAGCAGCGTAGGGAGCGGCACAGATACGCAGTATTTT
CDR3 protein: CASSVGSGTDTQYF

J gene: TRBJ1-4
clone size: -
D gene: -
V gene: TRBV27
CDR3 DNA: TGTGCCAGCAGTTTTCTTGGGACGGGGAATGAAAAACTGTTTTTT
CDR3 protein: CASSFLGTGNEKLFF

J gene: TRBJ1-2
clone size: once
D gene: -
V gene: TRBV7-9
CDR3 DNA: TGTGCCAGCACCCGGGGGGAGGGCTACACCTTC
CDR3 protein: CASTRGEGYTF

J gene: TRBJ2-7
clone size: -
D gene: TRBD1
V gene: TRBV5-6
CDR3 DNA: TGTGCCAGCAGCTCTGACAGGGCCCCTTACGAGCAGTACTTC
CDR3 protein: CASSSDRAPYEQYF

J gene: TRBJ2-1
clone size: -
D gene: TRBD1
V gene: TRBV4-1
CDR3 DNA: TGCGCCAGCAGCCGCACAGGGGGTTCCAATGAGCAGTTCTTC
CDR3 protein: CASSRTGGSNEQFF

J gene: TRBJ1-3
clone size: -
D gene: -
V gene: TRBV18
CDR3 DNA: TGTGCCAGCTCCACCGGGCCAACTGGAAACACCATATATTTT
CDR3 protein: CASSTGPTGNTIYF

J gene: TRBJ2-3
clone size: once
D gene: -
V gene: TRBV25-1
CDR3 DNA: TGTGCCACGGGGTCGGCAGATACGCAGTATTTT
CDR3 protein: CATGSADTQYF

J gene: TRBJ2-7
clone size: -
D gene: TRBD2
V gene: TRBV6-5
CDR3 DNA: TGTGCCAGCGAACGGGTAGCGGGGGGGTTCTACGAGCAGTACTTC
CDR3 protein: CASERVAGGFYEQYF

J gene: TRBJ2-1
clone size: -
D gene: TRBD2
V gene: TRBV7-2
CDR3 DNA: TGTGCCAGCAGATCGGTCGCGGGGGGTAATGAGCAGTTCTTC
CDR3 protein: CASRSVAGGNEQFF

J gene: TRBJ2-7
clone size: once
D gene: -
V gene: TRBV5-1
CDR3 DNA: TGCGCCAGCAGCTCTGGGGGGTCCTCAATTCTAGCCTACGAGCAGTACTTC
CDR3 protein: CASSSGGSSILAYEQYF

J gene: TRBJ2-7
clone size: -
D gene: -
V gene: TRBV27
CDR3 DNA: TGTGCCAGCAGTTCCTCCGGGACCCCATACGAGCAGTACTTC
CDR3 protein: CASSSSGTPYEQYF

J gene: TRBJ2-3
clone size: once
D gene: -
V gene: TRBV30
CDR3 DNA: TGTGCCTGGAGTGCCGGGACCTACACAGATACGCAGTATTTT
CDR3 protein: CAWSAGTYTDTQYF